Sequencing of this T cell receptor beta chain was carried out in a study of T cell responses to AZD1222 COVID-19 vaccine. Clones were sequenced by immunoSEQ multiplex PCR, and TCRdb holds only the in-frame ones, with some missing. The sample holds around 100,000 clones, about 92% seen once. V gave up 7 bases and J gave up 8 bases; unmatched junction bases: 10. Germline V gene lookup returns CDR1 WSHSY and CDR2 SAAADI. This CDR3 contains 13 residues. The chain uses TRBV10-2 and TRBJ1-2, with 7 bases that match TRBD1. The starting material was peripheral blood, obtained on day 0 of AZD1222 vaccination. The clonotype originates from an adult in good health. CDR3 bases: TGCGCCAGCAAGAGGGACAGCGAACTGGGCTACACCTTC. Protein: CASKRDSELGYTF.